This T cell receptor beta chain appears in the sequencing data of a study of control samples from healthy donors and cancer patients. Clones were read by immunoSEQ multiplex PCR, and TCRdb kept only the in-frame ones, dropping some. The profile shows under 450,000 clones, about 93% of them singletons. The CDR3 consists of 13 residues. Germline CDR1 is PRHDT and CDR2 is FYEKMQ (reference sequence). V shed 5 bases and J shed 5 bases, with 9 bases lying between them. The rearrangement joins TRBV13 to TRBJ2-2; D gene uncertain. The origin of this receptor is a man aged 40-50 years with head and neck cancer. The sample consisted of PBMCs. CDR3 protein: CASSPFLTGELFF. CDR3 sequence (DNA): TGTGCCAGCAGCCCTTTCCTTACCGGGGAGCTGTTTTTT.